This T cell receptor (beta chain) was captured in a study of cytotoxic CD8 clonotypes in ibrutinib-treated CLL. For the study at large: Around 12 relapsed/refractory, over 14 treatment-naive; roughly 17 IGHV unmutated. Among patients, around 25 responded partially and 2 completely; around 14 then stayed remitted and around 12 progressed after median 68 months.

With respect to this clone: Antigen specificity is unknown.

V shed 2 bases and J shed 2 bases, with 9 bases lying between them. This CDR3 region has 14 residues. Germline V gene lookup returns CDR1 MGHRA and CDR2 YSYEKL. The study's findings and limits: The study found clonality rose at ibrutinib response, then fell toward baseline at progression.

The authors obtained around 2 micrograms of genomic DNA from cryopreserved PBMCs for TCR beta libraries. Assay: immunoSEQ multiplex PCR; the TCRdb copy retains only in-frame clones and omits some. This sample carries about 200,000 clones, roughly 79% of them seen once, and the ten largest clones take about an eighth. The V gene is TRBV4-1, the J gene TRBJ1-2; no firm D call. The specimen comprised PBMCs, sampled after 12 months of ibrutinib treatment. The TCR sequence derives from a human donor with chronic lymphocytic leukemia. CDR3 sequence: CASSQSGTNYGYTF. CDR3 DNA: TGCGCCAGCAGCCAAAGCGGAACGAACTATGGCTACACCTTC.